One T cell receptor (beta chain) is described in this entry. Sequencing used immunoSEQ multiplex PCR; TCRdb keeps in-frame clones, though not all of them. The sample includes around 420,000 clones, around 90% of them seen just once. The CDR3 is 16 amino acids. The germline gives CDR1 SGHNT, CDR2 YENEEA. Trimming cost V 3 bases and J 6 bases; bases outside gene matches: 4. The sample comes from a study of blood T cell repertoires in COVID-19. Individuals drawn from around 24 US areas were roughly 18 to 100 years old. Sequenced sample: PBMCs or T cells enriched from blood (not recorded which). The rearrangement uses TRBV11-3 and TRBJ2-1; 14 bases fit TRBD2. This TCR was recovered from a woman in her forties with acute COVID-19. In DNA form, the CDR3 reads TGTGCCAGCAGCTTCGGACTAGCGGGGGGTGCCAATGAGCAGTTCTTC. Amino acid sequence: CASSFGLAGGANEQFF.